One T cell receptor (beta chain) is described in this entry. Its antigen is not known. Each CDR3 protein gets one entry after TCRdb re-called the RT-PCR reads with MiXCR. This sample has hundreds of thousands of distinct CDR3 sequences, with less than 20% found just once. The data are from a study of response to subunit inactivated influenza vaccine. The germline V and J ends were trimmed by 9 bases and 5 bases, with 18 bases remaining between them. The V gene's germline CDR1 is MNHNS and CDR2 SASEGT. The CDR3 sequence is 14 residues long. Whole-study findings and limits: After each seasonal influenza vaccination, few new T cells are recruited, the authors suggested.

Sequencing used PBMCs from blood, obtained 12 days after vaccination. This clonotype was sampled from a man aged 50 to 60 who received an inactivated influenza vaccine. This sequence joins TRBV6-1 and TRBJ2-3, with D possibly being TRBD1 (5 bases). The CDR3 region is CASTLGSGLDTQYF. The DNA for the CDR3 is TGTGCCAGTACCCTGGGGTCAGGGTTAGATACGCAGTATTTT.